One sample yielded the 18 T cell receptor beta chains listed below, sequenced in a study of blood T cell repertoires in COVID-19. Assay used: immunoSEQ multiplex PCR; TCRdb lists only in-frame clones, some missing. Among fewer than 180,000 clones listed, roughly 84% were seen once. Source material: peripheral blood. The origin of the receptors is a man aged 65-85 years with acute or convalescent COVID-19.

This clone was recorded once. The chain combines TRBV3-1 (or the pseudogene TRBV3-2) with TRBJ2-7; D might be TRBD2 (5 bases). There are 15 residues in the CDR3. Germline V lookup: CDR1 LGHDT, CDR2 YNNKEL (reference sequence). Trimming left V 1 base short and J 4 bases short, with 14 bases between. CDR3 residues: CASSQGTLSGYEQYF. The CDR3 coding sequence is TGTGCCAGCAGCCAAGGTACCTTATCGGGATACGAGCAGTACTTC.

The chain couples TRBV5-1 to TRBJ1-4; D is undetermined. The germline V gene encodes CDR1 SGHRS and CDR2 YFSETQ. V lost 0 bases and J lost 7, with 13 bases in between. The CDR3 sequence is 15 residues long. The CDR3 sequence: CASSLASSEGEKLFF. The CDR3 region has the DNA TGCGCCAGCAGCTTGGCCTCCAGTGAGGGTGAAAAACTGTTTTTT.

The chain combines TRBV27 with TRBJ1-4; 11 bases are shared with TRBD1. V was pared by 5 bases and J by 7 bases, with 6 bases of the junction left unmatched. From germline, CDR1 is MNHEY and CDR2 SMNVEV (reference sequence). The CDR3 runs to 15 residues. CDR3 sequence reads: CASSTRTGGVEKLFF. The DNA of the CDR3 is TGTGCCAGCAGTACACGGACAGGGGGCGTTGAAAAACTGTTTTTT. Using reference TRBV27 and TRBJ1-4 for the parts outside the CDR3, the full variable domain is EAQVTQNPRYLITVTGKKLTVTCSQNMNHEYMSWYRQDPGLGLRQIYYSMNVEVTDKGDVPEGYKVSRKEKRNFPLILESPSPNQTSLYFCASSTRTGGVEKLFFGSGTQLSVL.

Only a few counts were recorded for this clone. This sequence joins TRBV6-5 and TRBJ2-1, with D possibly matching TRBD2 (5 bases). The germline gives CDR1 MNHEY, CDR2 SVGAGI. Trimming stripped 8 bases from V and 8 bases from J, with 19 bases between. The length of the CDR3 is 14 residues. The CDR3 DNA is TGTGCCAGCCACTACCGGGCCCGGGGTGATGAGCAGTTCTTC. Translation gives CASHYRARGDEQFF.

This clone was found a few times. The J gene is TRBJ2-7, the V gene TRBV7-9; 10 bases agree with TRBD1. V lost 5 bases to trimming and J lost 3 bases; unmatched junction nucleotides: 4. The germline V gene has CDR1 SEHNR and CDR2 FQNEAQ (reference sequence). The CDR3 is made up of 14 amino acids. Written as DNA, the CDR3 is TGTGCCAGCAGCACCCGGACAGGGGGCTACGAGCAGTACTTC. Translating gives CASSTRTGGYEQYF.

The CDR3 sequence: CASSVSGGARDEQFF. The CDR3 bases are TGTGCCAGCTCAGTTAGCGGGGGGGCCAGAGATGAGCAGTTCTTC. The V call is TRBV18, the J call TRBJ2-1; TRBD2 agrees at 11 bases. This CDR3 has 15 amino acids. The V and J ends lost 5 bases and 8 bases, in that order; junction bases with no gene match: 8. Germline loops: CDR1 KGHSH, CDR2 LQKENI.

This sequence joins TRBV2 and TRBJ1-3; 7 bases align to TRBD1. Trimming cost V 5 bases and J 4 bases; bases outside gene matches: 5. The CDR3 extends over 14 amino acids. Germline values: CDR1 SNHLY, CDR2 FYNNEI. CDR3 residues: CASSTTGEGNTIYF. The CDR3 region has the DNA TGTGCCAGCAGTACTACAGGGGAGGGAAACACCATATATTTT.

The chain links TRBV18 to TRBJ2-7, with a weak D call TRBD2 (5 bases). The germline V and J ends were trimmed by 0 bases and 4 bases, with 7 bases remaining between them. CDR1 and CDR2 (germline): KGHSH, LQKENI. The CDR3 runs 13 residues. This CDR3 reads CASSPPTGYEQYF. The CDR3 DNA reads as TGTGCCAGCTCACCACCGACGGGGTACGAGCAGTACTTC.

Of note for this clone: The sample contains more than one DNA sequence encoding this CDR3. The CDR3 spells CASSLARTGGTGELFF. The DNA of the CDR3 is TGTGCCAGCAGCTTAGCTCGGACAGGAGGCACCGGGGAGCTGTTTTTT. The chain employs TRBV7-9 and TRBJ2-2; 7 bases agree with TRBD1. The CDR3 loop spans 16 amino acids. Losses at the gene ends were 0 bases for V and 4 bases for J; bases not matched to a gene: 5. Germline V CDR1 and CDR2: SEHNR, FQNEAQ (reference sequence). Looking up the rest from reference TRBV7-9 and TRBJ2-2 gives the full variable domain: DTGVSQNPRHKITKRGQNVTFRCDPISEHNRLYWYRQTLGQGPEFLTYFQNEAQLEKSRLLSDRFSAERPKGSFSTLEIQRTEQGDSAMYLCASSLARTGGTGELFFGEGSRLTVL.

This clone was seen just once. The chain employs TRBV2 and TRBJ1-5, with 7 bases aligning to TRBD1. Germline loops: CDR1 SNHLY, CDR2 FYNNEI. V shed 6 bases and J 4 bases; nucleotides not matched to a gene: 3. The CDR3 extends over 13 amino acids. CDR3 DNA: TGTGCCAGCAGGGGACAGTTAAATCAGCCCCAGCATTTT. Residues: CASRGQLNQPQHF.

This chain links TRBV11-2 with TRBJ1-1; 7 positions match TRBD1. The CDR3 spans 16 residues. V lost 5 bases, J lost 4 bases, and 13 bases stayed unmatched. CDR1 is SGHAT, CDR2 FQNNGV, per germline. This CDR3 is CASSLGDSRGFTEAFF. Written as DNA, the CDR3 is TGTGCCAGCAGCCTCGGGGACAGTCGCGGTTTCACTGAAGCTTTCTTT.

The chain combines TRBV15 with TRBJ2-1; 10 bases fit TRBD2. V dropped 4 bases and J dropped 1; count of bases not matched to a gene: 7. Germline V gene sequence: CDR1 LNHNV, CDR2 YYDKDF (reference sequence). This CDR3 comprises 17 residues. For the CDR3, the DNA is TGTGCCACCAGCACGGCGCTAGCGGGAGTATCCTACAATGAGCAGTTCTTC. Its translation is CATSTALAGVSYNEQFF.

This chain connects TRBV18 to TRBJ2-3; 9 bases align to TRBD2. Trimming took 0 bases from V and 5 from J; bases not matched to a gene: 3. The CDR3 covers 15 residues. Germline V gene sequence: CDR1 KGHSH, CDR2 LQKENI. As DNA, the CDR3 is TGTGCCAGCTCACCACCTAGCGGGAGAGAAGATACGCAGTATTTT. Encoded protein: CASSPPSGREDTQYF. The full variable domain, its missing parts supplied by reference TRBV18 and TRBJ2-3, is NAGVMQNPRHLVRRRGQEARLRCSPMKGHSHVYWYRQLPEEGLKFMVYLQKENIIDESGMPKERFSAEFPKEGPSILRIQQVVRGDSAAYFCASSPPSGREDTQYFGPGTRLTVL.

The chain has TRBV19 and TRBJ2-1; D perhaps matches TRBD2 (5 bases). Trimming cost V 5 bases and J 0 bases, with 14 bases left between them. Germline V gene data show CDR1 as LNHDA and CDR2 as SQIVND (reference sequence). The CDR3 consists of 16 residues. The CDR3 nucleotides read TGTGCCAGTAGTCCCCAAGGGCGGGCCTCCTACAATGAGCAGTTCTTC. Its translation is CASSPQGRASYNEQFF.

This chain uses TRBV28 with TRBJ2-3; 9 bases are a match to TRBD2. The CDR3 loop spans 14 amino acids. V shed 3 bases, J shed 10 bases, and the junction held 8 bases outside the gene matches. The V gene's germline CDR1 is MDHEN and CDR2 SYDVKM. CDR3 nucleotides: TGTGCCAGCAGTTTCGGCGGGAGGGCCCGAGCGCAGTATTTT. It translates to CASSFGGRARAQYF.

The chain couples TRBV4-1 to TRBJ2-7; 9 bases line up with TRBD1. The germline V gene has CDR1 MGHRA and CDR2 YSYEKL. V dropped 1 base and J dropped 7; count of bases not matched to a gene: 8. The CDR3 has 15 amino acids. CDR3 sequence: CASSQAGQGVMEQYF. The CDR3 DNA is TGCGCCAGCAGCCAAGCGGGACAGGGAGTGATGGAGCAGTACTTC.

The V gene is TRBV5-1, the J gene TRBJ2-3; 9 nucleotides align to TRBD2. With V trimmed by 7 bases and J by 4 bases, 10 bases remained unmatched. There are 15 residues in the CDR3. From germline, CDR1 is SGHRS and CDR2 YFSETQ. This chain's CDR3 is CASPPGGRAADTQYF. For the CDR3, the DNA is TGCGCCAGCCCCCCGGGCGGGAGGGCCGCAGATACGCAGTATTTT.

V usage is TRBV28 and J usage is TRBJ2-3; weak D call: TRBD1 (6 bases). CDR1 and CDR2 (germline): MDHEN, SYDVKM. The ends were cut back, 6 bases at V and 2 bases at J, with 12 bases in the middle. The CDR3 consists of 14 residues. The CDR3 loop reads CASSNRQATDTQYF. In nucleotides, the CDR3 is TGTGCCAGCAGCAATCGACAGGCCACAGATACGCAGTATTTT.